This TCR beta chain came from a study of graft-versus-host responses after intestinal transplantation. Study-level background: Recipients had multivisceral, liver-intestinal, or isolated intestinal transplants.

A word on this clone: The target antigen is unknown.

The method was immunoSEQ multiplex PCR; TCRdb's version includes in-frame clones alone and lacks a portion of them. The sample holds 30,000 to 40,000 clones, 94% seen once. Findings and limits, study-wide: The recipient marrow held GvH clones, and some of them showed up first in ileum or blood. When patients had graft-donor T cell macrochimerism, their allografts held high graft-versus-host to host-versus-graft clonal ratios.

The sequence was collected from a human donor who was the organ donor for an intestinal transplant. The input for sequencing was unstimulated CD4+ T cells sorted from spleen or lymph node cells, taken before transplant.

The CDR3 DNA reads TGTGCCAGCAGGTCGGGACAGAGATTAACAGATACGCAGTATTTT. Its protein is CASRSGQRLTDTQYF. The V and J genes are TRBV5-4 and TRBJ2-3, with 7 positions matching TRBD1. The length of the CDR3 is 15 residues. V gave up 5 bases and J gave up 3 bases; unmatched junction bases: 9. Germline lookup yields CDR1 SGHNT and CDR2 YYREEE (reference sequence).